This T cell receptor beta chain was sequenced during a study of OX40 agonist ivuxolimab in advanced cancers. V was trimmed by 3 bases and J by 1 base, leaving 13 bases between them. CDR3 size: 16 residues. CDR1 and CDR2 (germline): SGHRS, YFSETQ. Using immunoSEQ multiplex PCR, the repertoire was profiled, and TCRdb retains in-frame clones only, with some absent. The sample carries 30,000 to 40,000 clones, around nine tenths recorded once. A note on this clone: Different DNA sequences within this sample yield the same CDR3.

Here the sequenced sample was CD4+ or CD8+ T cells sorted from blood, taken in a trial of the OX40 agonist ivuxolimab. V gene TRBV5-1 combines with J gene TRBJ2-2; D assignment may be TRBD1 or TRBD2 (7 bases each). This receptor was identified in an adult with an advanced solid tumor such as melanoma, head and neck, liver or kidney cancer. For the CDR3, the DNA is TGCGCCAGCAGCTCAGCAGGGGGGGGGAACACCGGGGAGCTGTTTTTT. As protein: CASSSAGGGNTGELFF. Variable domain in full (rest from reference TRBV5-1 and TRBJ2-2): KAGVTQTPRYLIKTRGQQVTLSCSPISGHRSVSWYQQTPGQGLQFLFEYFSETQRNKGNFPGRFSGRQFSNSRSEMNVSTLELGDSALYLCASSSAGGGNTGELFFGEGSRLTVL.